One TCR beta chain is described in this entry. Its target antigen remains unknown. The input lacks base qualities; no much larger clone sits a single base away. V and J are truncated by 4 bases and 4 bases respectively, leaving an intervening sequence of 15 bases. The CDR3 spans 15 residues, from the cysteine through the phenylalanine. The read is trimmed to its CDR3 DNA, 45 bases read in frame from base 1. CDR1 is given as LNHDA and CDR2 as SQIVND, both from the germline V gene (reference sequence). This sample stems from a study of control samples from healthy donors and cancer patients (TCRdb year 2020). Receptor amplification or capture employed the immunoSEQ multiplex PCR assay. As stored in TCRdb, this immuneACCESS dataset retains in-frame rearrangements with V and J assigned. A fraction of the clones does not appear; measured against another copy, unresolved V genes explain less than half of the discrepancy, and the remainder lacks a known reason. For this sample the table gives fewer than 250,000 clones, of which about 89% were detected only once. The top ten clones comprise approximately 1.8% of the sample.

The sequence joins TRBV19 to TRBJ2-3; the best D guess is TRBD2, with 5 bases matching. Sequenced material: blood. This clonotype was sampled from a man aged 25 to 40 in good health. The nucleotide sequence is TGTGCCAGTAGTACTACGACGAGGAGGTCAGATACGCAGTATTTT. Translated, this is CASSTTTRRSDTQYF.